Listed here are 24 T cell receptor beta chains from one sample, sequenced in a study of CD8 T cells in ankylosing spondylitis (dated by TCRdb to 2016 to 2017). Points the paper makes about the study in general: Blood from ankylosing spondylitis patients appeared to be characterized by a TCR beta motif composed of about 8 highly homologous amino acid variants.

The method behind the library was 5' RACE. Sequenced using an Illumina HiSeq 2500. The public reads were reanalyzed by TCRdb: fastp trimming at Q25, MiXCR alignment, in-frame beta chains only. Each CDR3 protein gets just one entry, which takes the most common genes and DNA from the rows behind it. The sample data list 400,000 to 450,000 distinct CDR3 sequences, and roughly 17% of these were observed just once. The ten largest clonotypes hold approximately 1% of the sample. These receptors are not linked to any known antigen. Sequenced: blood, either unsorted or a sorted T cell fraction (not recorded which). The receptors originated from a male donor with ankylosing spondylitis.

This clonotype appeared a few times. CDR3 region: CATSRDTGDGYEQYF. CDR3 DNA: TGTGCCACCAGCAGAGATACGGGGGACGGTTACGAGCAGTACTTC. This sequence joins TRBV15 and TRBJ2-7; D perhaps matches TRBD2 (6 bases). The CDR3 covers 15 residues. The V gene's germline CDR1 is LNHNV and CDR2 YYDKDF (reference sequence). Trimming shortened V by 0 bases and J by 4 bases, and 13 bases separated the two germline ends.

This clonotype has just a few counts. The V call is TRBV9, the J call TRBJ2-7; 7 bases line up with TRBD1. There are 14 residues in the CDR3. Germline loops: CDR1 SGDLS, CDR2 YYNGEE. Trimming removed 4 bases from V and 6 bases from J; junction bases left unmatched: 10. Here the CDR3 DNA reads TGTGCCAGCAGCAAAGAGACAGGGCTCGGCGAGCAGTACTTC. Translation: CASSKETGLGEQYF. Using reference TRBV9 and TRBJ2-7 for the parts outside the CDR3, the full variable domain is DSGVTQTPKHLITATGQRVTLRCSPRSGDLSVYWYQQSLDQGLQFLIQYYNGEERAKGNILERFSAQQFPDLHSELNLSSLELGDSALYFCASSKETGLGEQYFGPGTRLTVT.

The chain couples TRBV20-1 to TRBJ1-6, with 9 bases identical to TRBD1. CDR1 is DFQATT and CDR2 is SNEGSKA in the germline V gene (reference sequence). J lost 9 bases, V lost 4 bases, and 10 bases had no gene match. The CDR3 runs to 15 residues. The CDR3 protein is CSAKTGGAQGSPLHF. The CDR3, as DNA: TGCAGTGCTAAAACAGGGGGCGCGCAGGGTTCACCCCTCCACTTT.

Written as DNA, the CDR3 is TGTGCCAGCAGCTTGGCCCTAGCGGGAGGGGAGGGCGAGTTCTTC. It specifies CASSLALAGGEGEFF. The chain is built from TRBV5-4 and TRBJ2-1, with 12 bases matching TRBD2. The V gene's germline CDR1 is SGHNT and CDR2 YYREEE (reference sequence). This CDR3 has 15 amino acids. V shed 0 bases, J shed 14 bases, and the junction held 9 bases outside the gene matches.

The J gene is TRBJ2-7, the V gene TRBV27, with D possibly being TRBD1 or TRBD2 (5 bases each). The CDR3 extends over 15 amino acids. The germline V gene has CDR1 MNHEY and CDR2 SMNVEV (reference sequence). Trimming removed 6 bases from V and 5 bases from J, with 20 bases in between. The CDR3 nucleotides read TGTGCCAGCAGCCCTACTAGGATCGGGGCGAACGAGCAGTACTTC. Translation: CASSPTRIGANEQYF.

The chain carries TRBV9 and TRBJ2-5; a possible D gene is TRBD2 (6 bases). The CDR3 length is 15 residues. The V end lost 4 bases, the J end lost 5 bases, and 18 bases lay between the germline ends. Germline V lookup: CDR1 SGDLS, CDR2 YYNGEE. The CDR3 sequence is CASSISGSRGETQYF. CDR3 nucleotide sequence: TGTGCCAGCAGCATAAGCGGTTCCCGGGGGGAGACCCAGTACTTC.

This clonotype appeared a single time. The gene calls are TRBV20-1 and TRBJ2-4, with D possibly being TRBD2 (6 bases). There are 16 residues in the CDR3. V gave up 6 bases and J gave up 4 bases, with 22 bases separating them. Germline V lookup: CDR1 DFQATT, CDR2 SNEGSKA (reference sequence). For the CDR3, the DNA is TGCAGTGCCCCCCCACTAGCTGATCTCGGGAAAAACATTCAGTACTTC. Encoded protein: CSAPPLADLGKNIQYF.

This clonotype was picked up a small number of times. The rearrangement uses TRBV20-1 and TRBJ2-3, with TRBD2 matching over 10 bases. V shed 5 bases, J shed 1 base, and the junction held 3 bases outside the gene matches. The CDR3 runs 14 residues. Germline V gene data show CDR1 as DFQATT and CDR2 as SNEGSKA (reference sequence). CDR3 in DNA: TGCAGTGCTGCTAGCGGGGGAGGCACAGATACGCAGTATTTT. Its translation: CSAASGGGTDTQYF.

This clonotype was seen a handful of times. V usage is TRBV20-1 and J usage is TRBJ2-3; TRBD2 matches at 8 bases. This CDR3 has 11 residues. From germline, CDR1 is DFQATT and CDR2 SNEGSKA (reference sequence). CDR3 in DNA: TGCAGCGGGGGGGCCGCAGATACGCAGTATTTT. Residues: CSGGAADTQYF.

This clonotype was observed a handful of times. This sequence joins TRBV7-3 and TRBJ1-6; no clear D gene. V lost 5 bases, J lost 7 bases, and 15 bases lay in between. The CDR3 spans 15 residues. The V gene's germline CDR1 is SGHTA and CDR2 FQGTGA. CDR3 coding DNA: TGTGCCAGCAGCCACGGCGGACCTACGAATTCACCCCTCCACTTT. This sequence encodes CASSHGGPTNSPLHF. Looking up the rest from reference TRBV7-3 and TRBJ1-6 gives the full variable domain: GAGVSQTPSNKVTEKGKYVELRCDPISGHTALYWYRQSLGQGPEFLIYFQGTGAADDSGLPNDRFFAVRPEGSVSTLKIQRTERGDSAVYLCASSHGGPTNSPLHFGNGTRLTVT.

A few counts support this clonotype. V gene TRBV11-1 combines with J gene TRBJ1-6, with D possibly matching TRBD1 (5 bases). CDR3 length equals 14 residues. Trimming stripped 3 bases from V and 5 bases from J, with 8 bases between. Germline loops: CDR1 SGHAT, CDR2 FQDESV (reference sequence). The CDR3 spells CASSLGRHNSPLHF. As DNA, the CDR3 is TGTGCCAGCAGCTTGGGACGCCATAATTCACCCCTCCACTTT.

This clonotype was seen at least ten times. CDR3 loop: CSARVAQDSYNEQFF. The CDR3 region has the DNA TGCAGTGCTAGAGTAGCGCAAGACTCCTACAATGAGCAGTTCTTC. The genes are TRBV20-1 and TRBJ2-1; the D gene is possibly TRBD2 (5 bases). The CDR3 extends over 15 amino acids. Germline CDR1 reads DFQATT; CDR2 reads SNEGSKA (reference sequence). Trimming took off 1 base at V and 0 bases at J, with 10 bases between the two ends.

At least ten counts were recorded for this clonotype. The CDR3 is CASSFSLAGNYNEQFF. Here the CDR3 DNA reads TGTGCCAGCAGTTTCTCACTAGCGGGAAACTACAATGAGCAGTTCTTC. This chain joins TRBV12-3 or TRBV12-4 and TRBJ2-1; 10 nucleotides line up with TRBD2. V lost 3 bases and J lost 3; bases outside the gene matches: 5. The CDR3 has 16 residues.

This clonotype was seen a handful of times. The rearrangement links TRBV6-2 or TRBV6-3 to TRBJ2-1, with 15 positions matching TRBD2. The CDR3 is made up of 16 amino acids. The germline CDR1 and CDR2 sequences are MNHEY and SVGEGT. Trimming removed 5 bases from V and 7 bases from J; junction bases left unmatched: 6. As DNA, the CDR3 is TGTGCCAGCAGTGCCCCCGGGACTAGCGGGAGGAATGAGCAGTTCTTC. Protein sequence: CASSAPGTSGRNEQFF.

This clonotype was seen ten or more times. The chain combines TRBV7-2 with TRBJ2-1; D gene unclear. The CDR3 loop spans 12 amino acids. The germline V gene has CDR1 SGHTA and CDR2 FQGNSA. V lost 3 bases, J lost 8 bases, and 8 bases lay in between. The CDR3 nucleotides are TGTGCCAGCAGCTTGGTCGGTTATGAGCAGTTCTTC. This translates into CASSLVGYEQFF.

This rearrangement joins TRBV3-1 to TRBJ2-7; D may be TRBD2 (6 bases). Trimming removed 3 bases from V and 3 bases from J, with 12 bases in between. Looked up from germline, CDR1 is LGHDT and CDR2 is YNNKEL (reference sequence). This CDR3 region has 14 residues. CDR3 residues: CASSHAGGGYEQYF. The DNA for the CDR3 is TGTGCCAGCAGCCATGCTGGGGGAGGCTACGAGCAGTACTTC.

The chain recombines TRBV6-2 or TRBV6-3 with TRBJ1-6, with 7 bases aligning to TRBD1. Germline assignment: CDR1 MNHEY and CDR2 SVGEGT. The trim removed 5 bases at V and 3 bases at J, leaving 10 bases unmatched. The CDR3 totals 17 residues. CDR3 bases: TGTGCCAGCAGTGGGCCGGGACAGTGGAGCTATAATTCACCCCTCCACTTT. Encoded protein: CASSGPGQWSYNSPLHF.

V and J are TRBV30 and TRBJ2-7; possible D gene TRBD2, 5 bases. Germline CDR1 GTSNPN, CDR2 SVGIG (reference sequence). CDR3 length: 11 amino acids. Trimming removed 6 bases at V and 7 bases at J, with 13 bases between. For the CDR3, the DNA is TGTGCCTGCCTCCGATCGGGGGAGCAGTACTTC. It specifies CACLRSGEQYF.

CDR3 nucleotides: TGTGCCAGCAGGGGGCGAAATTTGGCCAAAAACATTCAGTACTTC. Residues: CASRGRNLAKNIQYF. The rearrangement joins TRBV28 to TRBJ2-4, with D possibly TRBD1 on 5 matching bases. Germline CDR1 is MDHEN and CDR2 is SYDVKM. The CDR3 has 15 amino acids. The germline V and J ends were trimmed by 6 bases and 1 base, with 13 bases remaining between them.

The chain is built from TRBV12-3 or TRBV12-4 and TRBJ1-5; 7 bases are shared with TRBD1. The V segment lost 3 bases and the J segment 5 bases; nucleotides outside the gene matches: 7. The CDR3 has 15 residues. The CDR3 sequence: CASSLVGTVDQPQHF. CDR3 DNA: TGTGCCAGCAGTTTGGTCGGGACAGTTGATCAGCCCCAGCATTTT.

In the case of this clonotype: The conserved final phenylalanine or tryptophan is absent from the CDR3, which likely points to a read error. The V call is TRBV6-1, the J call TRBJ2-2; TRBD2 aligns across 12 bases. This CDR3 has 16 residues. In germline, CDR1 is MNHNS, CDR2 SASEGT. J gave up 7 bases and V 6 bases, and 9 bases lay outside the gene matches. CDR3 nucleotides: TGTGCCAGCAGCCAGACTAGCGGGAGACTGTTCGGGGAGCTGTTTCTT. It codes for CASSQTSGRLFGELFL.

This clonotype was detected once. This sequence may be a read error, since a much larger clone differs from it by one base. The chain links TRBV5-1 to TRBJ1-2, with D possibly matching TRBD1 (6 bases). This CDR3 spans 15 amino acids. Germline values: CDR1 SGHRS, CDR2 YFSETQ. CDR3 in amino acids: CANSLAVGGNYGYTF. As DNA, the CDR3 is TGCGCCAACAGCTTGGCCGTAGGGGGTAACTATGGCTACACCTTC.

This clonotype has a handful of counts. This CDR3 is CATSGGSTGPKSSGNTIYF. The CDR3 nucleotides read TGTGCCACCAGCGGGGGTTCGACAGGGCCCAAGAGCTCTGGAAACACCATATATTTT. V gene TRBV15 combines with J gene TRBJ1-3; 7 bases are a match to TRBD1. Trimming at V came to 5 bases and at J to 0 bases, leaving 16 bases not matched to a gene. The V gene's germline CDR1 is LNHNV and CDR2 YYDKDF (reference sequence). This CDR3 contains 19 residues.

V usage is TRBV20-1 and J usage is TRBJ2-7; the match to TRBD2 covers 9 bases. The CDR3 is 14 residues long. The V segment lost 3 bases and the J segment 3 bases; nucleotides outside the gene matches: 6. In germline, CDR1 is DFQATT, CDR2 SNEGSKA (reference sequence). The CDR3 is CSASSPAGGYEQYF. The CDR3 nucleotides read TGCAGTGCTAGTTCTCCAGCGGGGGGCTACGAGCAGTACTTC.